Given below is one TCR beta chain in context. Time point specified: 2015-2016 season, 7 days after influenza vaccination. Some clones are missing from TCRdb's copy, which holds only in-frame ones; the method was immunoSEQ multiplex PCR. The data hold fewer than 7,500 clones, with roughly 88% observed a single time. This sample is drawn from a study of follicular helper T cells after annual influenza vaccination. The sequence was obtained from an adult who received the influenza vaccine. This specimen was CXCR5+ CD38- circulating T follicular helper cells from blood, taken 7 days after influenza vaccination. The subset is: circulating Tfh, non-naive CD4+CXCR5+PD-1+ (ICOS+CD38+ or ICOS-CD38-).

The CDR3 sequence: CASSVGWGTQETQYF. The CDR3 DNA follows: TGTGCCAGCAGCGTAGGGTGGGGCACCCAAGAGACCCAGTACTTC. The chain recombines TRBV9 with TRBJ2-5; tentatively, D is TRBD1 (5 bases). The V gene lost 0 bases and the J gene lost 1 base, with 10 bases spanning the gap. The CDR3 totals 15 residues. The germline CDR1 and CDR2 sequences are SGDLS and YYNGEE.